These 16 T cell receptor beta chains came from one sample sequenced in a study of siplizumab effects on memory and regulatory T cells. Clones were sequenced by immunoSEQ multiplex PCR, and TCRdb holds only the in-frame ones, with some missing. The sample lists about 75,000 clones, around 93% occurring once. The source material was CD8+ T cells sorted from blood. The receptors shown here come from a human donor in good health.

The chain has TRBV27 and TRBJ1-1; no firm D call. Germline V lookup: CDR1 MNHEY, CDR2 SMNVEV (reference sequence). Trimming took off 6 bases at V and 5 bases at J, with 13 bases between the two ends. This CDR3 has 13 amino acids. For the CDR3, the DNA is TGTGCCAGCAGCGAAGACTTGTGGACTGAAGCTTTCTTT. This sequence encodes CASSEDLWTEAFF.

In this sample, this clone turned up a few times. This rearrangement joins TRBV5-1 to TRBJ1-1, with 9 bases that match TRBD1. CDR3 length: 15 amino acids. Trimming removed 0 bases from V and 8 bases from J; junction bases left unmatched: 8. Germline CDR1 and CDR2: SGHRS and YFSETQ. The CDR3 coding sequence is TGCGCCAGCAGCTTGGCCCCCTCCGGGACAGGGGAAGCTTTCTTT. This translates into CASSLAPSGTGEAFF. Looking up the rest from reference TRBV5-1 and TRBJ1-1 gives the full variable domain: KAGVTQTPRYLIKTRGQQVTLSCSPISGHRSVSWYQQTPGQGLQFLFEYFSETQRNKGNFPGRFSGRQFSNSRSEMNVSTLELGDSALYLCASSLAPSGTGEAFFGQGTRLTVV.

The rearrangement uses TRBV5-1 and TRBJ2-5; no reliable D call. Germline-derived CDR1 and CDR2 are SGHRS and YFSETQ. Trimming removed 2 bases from V and 4 bases from J, with 9 bases in between. The CDR3 spans 13 residues. Written as DNA, the CDR3 is TGCGCCAGCAGCTTAGGCGCCGCAGAGACCCAGTACTTC. Translated, it gives CASSLGAAETQYF.

The chain uses TRBV9 and TRBJ1-3; 9 nucleotides line up with TRBD1. Germline V CDR1 and CDR2: SGDLS, YYNGEE. Unmatched junction bases numbered 2, after V lost 3 bases and J lost 1 base. The CDR3 length is 15 residues. The CDR3 coding sequence is TGTGCCAGCAGCGACGGGACAGGGTCTGGAAACACCATATATTTT. Translation gives CASSDGTGSGNTIYF.

The rearrangement joins TRBV7-2 to TRBJ1-1; no reliable D call. Germline CDR1 is SGHTA and CDR2 is FQGNSA. The CDR3 is 14 amino acids. Trimming cost V 1 base and J 7 bases, with 13 bases left between them. The chain's CDR3 is CASSLGGAGVEAFF. Here the CDR3 DNA reads TGTGCCAGCAGCTTAGGAGGCGCAGGAGTTGAAGCTTTCTTT. The full variable domain, its missing parts supplied by reference TRBV7-2 and TRBJ1-1, is GAGVSQSPSNKVTEKGKDVELRCDPISGHTALYWYRQSLGQGLEFLIYFQGNSAPDKSGLPSDRFSAERTGGSVSTLTIQRTQQEDSAVYLCASSLGGAGVEAFFGQGTRLTVV.

The chain has TRBV7-6 and TRBJ1-3; D unresolved. The germline CDR1 and CDR2 sequences are SGHVS and FNYEAQ. CDR3 length: 16 amino acids. With 2 bases removed from V and 0 bases from J, the gap between germline ends came to 11 bases. The CDR3 sequence: CASSLSADPSGNTIYF. Here the CDR3 DNA reads TGTGCCAGCAGCTTATCGGCAGACCCCTCTGGAAACACCATATATTTT.

Only a few counts were recorded for this clone. This rearrangement joins TRBV7-6 to TRBJ2-7; 8 bases are a match to TRBD1. With V trimmed by 0 bases and J by 4 bases, 2 bases remained unmatched. The germline CDR1 and CDR2 sequences are SGHVS and FNYEAQ. The length of the CDR3 is 14 residues. CDR3 protein: CASSLARGLYEQYF. In DNA form, the CDR3 reads TGTGCCAGCAGCTTAGCCAGGGGGCTGTACGAGCAGTACTTC.

This rearrangement joins TRBV4-3 to TRBJ2-7; 8 nucleotides align to TRBD1. V dropped 0 bases and J dropped 2; count of bases not matched to a gene: 6. The V gene's germline CDR1 is LGHNA and CDR2 YSLEER. CDR3 length equals 16 residues. The CDR3 DNA follows: TGCGCCAGCAGCCAAGATTGGGCAGGGGGCACCTACGAGCAGTACTTC. This codes for CASSQDWAGGTYEQYF.

This rearrangement joins TRBV7-2 to TRBJ2-5; D not certain. Germline CDR1 and CDR2: SGHTA and FQGNSA. The CDR3 spans 12 residues. Trimming shortened V by 1 base and J by 5 bases, and 5 bases separated the two germline ends. The CDR3 is CASSLVRETQYF. The CDR3 coding sequence is TGTGCCAGCAGCTTAGTACGGGAGACCCAGTACTTC.

V and J are TRBV27 and TRBJ2-1; 7 bases are a match to TRBD1. Germline values: CDR1 MNHEY, CDR2 SMNVEV (reference sequence). The ends lost 4 bases at V and 5 bases at J; junction bases unmatched: 2. There are 13 residues in the CDR3. Written as DNA, the CDR3 is TGTGCCAGCAGTTGGACAGGAGACAATGAGCAGTTCTTC. This codes for CASSWTGDNEQFF.

The V gene is TRBV7-3, the J gene TRBJ2-2; 12 bases are a match to TRBD2. V lost 2 bases to trimming and J lost 4 bases; unmatched junction nucleotides: 5. CDR3 length equals 17 residues. Germline V gene sequence: CDR1 SGHTA, CDR2 FQGTGA. CDR3 DNA: TGTGCCAGCAGCTTAGACCTACTAGCGGGGGGCACCGGGGAGCTGTTTTTT. This sequence encodes CASSLDLLAGGTGELFF.

The rearrangement joins TRBV27 to TRBJ2-7; D not resolved. The length of the CDR3 is 15 residues. Deletions cut 3 bases from V and 0 bases from J, with 12 bases between. Germline V gene lookup returns CDR1 MNHEY and CDR2 SMNVEV (reference sequence). This CDR3 reads CASSFAGLSSYEQYF. In DNA, the CDR3 is TGTGCCAGCAGTTTCGCCGGGTTGAGCTCCTACGAGCAGTACTTC.

The chain couples TRBV6-5 to TRBJ2-3, with D perhaps TRBD1 (5 bases). Trimming stripped 2 bases from V and 5 bases from J, with 11 bases between. Per germline, CDR1 MNHEY and CDR2 SVGAGI. This CDR3 has 14 residues. CDR3 nucleotides: TGTGCCAGCAGTTACCGCAGGGTAGGAGATACGCAGTATTTT. Residues: CASSYRRVGDTQYF.

This clone was seen more than once but under ten times. This chain links TRBV4-1 with TRBJ1-1; D gene uncertain. Trimming removed 0 bases from V and 0 bases from J, with 8 bases in between. Germline V gives CDR1 MGHRA, CDR2 YSYEKL. This CDR3 region has 15 residues. The CDR3 region has the DNA TGCGCCAGCAGCCAAGATGGTCAGATGAACACTGAAGCTTTCTTT. Protein product: CASSQDGQMNTEAFF.

This sequence joins TRBV15 and TRBJ1-1; a possible D gene is TRBD1 (5 bases). The ends were cut back, 5 bases at V and 0 bases at J, with 16 bases in the middle. The CDR3 has 16 residues. The germline gives CDR1 LNHNV, CDR2 YYDKDF (reference sequence). CDR3 sequence reads: CATSSRDAALNTEAFF. CDR3 DNA sequence: TGTGCCACCAGCTCCCGGGACGCAGCACTGAACACTGAAGCTTTCTTT.

V is TRBV10-2 and J is TRBJ2-2; D may be TRBD1 (6 bases). Per germline, CDR1 WSHSY and CDR2 SAAADI. V lost 2 bases, J lost 1 base, and 11 bases lay in between. The CDR3 length is 16 residues. The CDR3 region has the DNA TGCGCCAGCAGTGAGATAGGACAGAGGAACACCGGGGAGCTGTTTTTT. It translates to CASSEIGQRNTGELFF.